A selection of T cell receptor beta chains follows, all from one sample in a study of Ad26.COV2.S vaccination and SARS-CoV-2 variants. This table comes from immunoSEQ multiplex PCR, and its TCRdb copy is limited to in-frame clones, with some not included. The repertoire includes about 370,000 clones, more than 85% of them detected once, and under 3.5% sits in the top ten. This specimen consisted of peripheral blood, obtained in a trial of Ad26.COV2.S vaccine versus placebo. The receptors derive from a person aged 18-65 years who received the Ad26.COV2.S COVID-19 vaccine or a placebo. CDR3s include the opening cysteine and the closing phenylalanine or tryptophan. Fields, in order: D gene, V gene, clone size, J gene, CDR3 DNA, CDR3 protein. D genes are given only for firm matches. The size field is filled for only some rows; it gives once, few, many or a size class.

-,TRBV3-1/TRBV3-2,-,TRBJ1-2,TGTGCCAGCAGCCGGGTTGGGGGGAACTATGGCTACACCTTC,CASSRVGGNYGYTF
-,TRBV7-9,-,TRBJ2-2,TGTGCCAGCGGACTCCGGGACTCCTACACCGGGGAGCTGTTTTTT,CASGLRDSYTGELFF
-,TRBV7-2,-,TRBJ1-2,TGTGCCAGCAACCCAGGGACCCATTTTCAGGGCTACACCTTC,CASNPGTHFQGYTF
TRBD2,TRBV7-6,once,TRBJ2-3,TGTGCCAGCAGCTTAGTACACAGCGGGGGCCTCACAGATACGCAGTATTTT,CASSLVHSGGLTDTQYF
TRBD1,TRBV5-6,-,TRBJ2-7,TGTGCCAGCAGCCCGGACAGGGCGCCCGAGCAGTACTTC,CASSPDRAPEQYF
-,TRBV7-9,-,TRBJ2-6,TGTGCCATCGAAACCCAGGGGTCTGGGGCCAACGTCCTGACTTTC,CAIETQGSGANVLTF
-,TRBV9,-,TRBJ1-3,TGTGCCAGCAGGGGGGGAACGGATGGAAACACCATATATTTT,CASRGGTDGNTIYF
-,TRBV5-4,-,TRBJ2-5,TGTGCCAGCAGCTTGGCATCGGGGGACCAGTACTTC,CASSLASGDQYF
-,TRBV28,-,TRBJ1-1,TGTGCCAGCAGCCTAAGACAGTCGAACACTGAAGCTTTCTTT,CASSLRQSNTEAFF
-,TRBV3-1/TRBV3-2,-,TRBJ1-1,TGTGCCAGCAGCCAACAGGGTTCGGATACTGAAGCTTTCTTT,CASSQQGSDTEAFF
-,TRBV4-1,once,TRBJ2-5,TGCGCCAGCAGCCAAGAAGGGGGGCATGGCGTGACCCAGTACTTC,CASSQEGGHGVTQYF
-,TRBV3-1/TRBV3-2,-,TRBJ1-2,TGTGCCAGCAGCCAATTACCAAAAGGCTACACCTTC,CASSQLPKGYTF
TRBD2,TRBV10-3,-,TRBJ2-7,TGTGCCATCAGCGAAACCGGGACTAGCGGGCTGAGCTCCTACGAGCAGTACTTC,CAISETGTSGLSSYEQYF
-,TRBV29-1,-,TRBJ1-2,TGCAGCGTTTACAGGGTAGAGTATGGCTACACCTTC,CSVYRVEYGYTF
TRBD2,TRBV19,-,TRBJ2-5,TGTGCCAGTAGCTCCGGGACTAGCGTAGAGACCCAGTACTTC,CASSSGTSVETQYF
TRBD2,TRBV6-4,-,TRBJ2-1,TGTGCCAGCAGTGCCGTAGCGGGAAATGAGCAGTTCTTC,CASSAVAGNEQFF
-,TRBV21-1,many,TRBJ2-1,TGTGCCAGCAGCACCCGGTCAACTACTCCCTCCTACAATGAGCAGTTCTTC,CASSTRSTTPSYNEQFF
-,TRBV3-1/TRBV3-2,-,TRBJ2-3,TGTGCCAGCAGCCAAGGGGGGGCGGTAGATACGCAGTATTTT,CASSQGGAVDTQYF
-,TRBV5-6,-,TRBJ1-1,TGTGCCAGCAGCTTCGAAGTGTCCACTGAAGCTTTCTTT,CASSFEVSTEAFF
-,TRBV29-1,-,TRBJ2-3,TGCAGCGTTGCCGACAGTGCAGATACGCAGTATTTT,CSVADSADTQYF
TRBD1,TRBV30,many,TRBJ2-7,TGTGCCTGGGCCGCCACGGGACAGGGGGTAGATAGACGGTACTTC,CAWAATGQGVDRRYF
-,TRBV5-1,-,TRBJ2-2,TGCGCCAGCTCCATACAGGGGAACACCGGGGAGCTGTTTTTT,CASSIQGNTGELFF
-,TRBV2,-,TRBJ2-5,TGTGCCAGCAGTGAGCTGAGAGGAGAGACCCAGTACTTC,CASSELRGETQYF